The clone carrying this TCR beta chain has more than one count but fewer than ten. Antigen specificity is unknown. The data are from a study of regulatory T cells in long-lasting Graves disease. The study's findings and limits: It was in persistent disease that TRBV28, TRBJ1-2 and TRBJ2-5 were favored.

Germline V lookup: CDR1 SEHNR, CDR2 FQNEAQ (reference sequence). With 0 bases removed from V and 7 bases from J, the gap between germline ends came to 12 bases. This CDR3 spans 15 amino acids. The time point is: newly diagnosed GD, antithyroid drugs for less than 3 months. The TCR library used RNA extracted from PBMCs. Sequencing libraries for TCR beta were prepared with iRepertoire HTBI primers and Arm-PCR of CDR3 regions. A single record per CDR3 protein comes from TCRdb applying MiXCR to the multiplex PCR reads. Here the sample spans a few hundred thousand distinct CDR3 sequences, approximately 13% being singletons. These same records also appear under a second study, on T cells in Graves' hyperthyroidism and ophthalmopathy. That source adds: Onset of ophthalmopathy came a median 6.5 months after the model predicted it.

The chain uses TRBV7-9 and TRBJ1-4, with D perhaps TRBD1 (5 bases). Specimen: peripheral blood mononuclear cells (PBMCs), collected at new diagnosis, from a patient treated with antithyroid drugs. This clonotype was sampled from a man aged 30 to 45 with Graves disease. The chain's CDR3 is CASSLARQGSEKLFF. CDR3 DNA: TGTGCCAGCAGCTTAGCTCGGCAGGGTAGTGAAAAACTGTTTTTT.